Below, 14 T cell receptor beta chains from the same sample are listed, as sequenced in a study of cytotoxic CD8 clonotypes in ibrutinib-treated CLL. Using immunoSEQ multiplex PCR, the repertoire was profiled, and TCRdb retains in-frame clones only, with some absent. The top ten clones hold more than 4.5% of a sample with fewer than 85,000 clones, roughly three quarters of them seen once. The source was PBMCs, collected after 12 months of ibrutinib treatment. The receptors come from a human donor with chronic lymphocytic leukemia.

This sequence joins TRBV7-2 and TRBJ1-4; no clear D. This CDR3 spans 12 amino acids. Between the trimmed V and J ends, which lost 5 bases and 11 bases, there was a span of 12 bases. From germline, CDR1 is SGHTA and CDR2 FQGNSA. The CDR3 DNA reads TGTGCCAGCAGCCCCGGACTGGGGAAACTGTTTTTT. Amino acids: CASSPGLGKLFF.

V gene TRBV11-3 combines with J gene TRBJ2-1; D is tentatively TRBD1 or TRBD2 (5 bases each). Trimming shortened V by 1 base and J by 6 bases, and 10 bases separated the two germline ends. The length of the CDR3 is 14 residues. Germline V gives CDR1 SGHNT, CDR2 YENEEA. For the CDR3, the DNA is TGTGCCAGCAGCTTAGGTGGGGGACGCAATGAGCAGTTCTTC. Translating gives CASSLGGGRNEQFF.

This clone was counted ten times or more. The CDR3 region is CASRGSYEQYF. CDR3 sequence (DNA): TGTGCCAGCAGGGGCTCCTACGAGCAGTACTTC. This chain connects TRBV28 to TRBJ2-7; D gene uncertain. V lost 6 bases and J 0 bases, leaving 3 bases between the germline ends. CDR1 is MDHEN, CDR2 SYDVKM, per germline. The CDR3 has 11 amino acids.

The J gene is TRBJ2-3, the V gene TRBV5-1, with 7 bases identical to TRBD1. The V gene's germline CDR1 is SGHRS and CDR2 YFSETQ. CDR3 length: 14 amino acids. Losses at the gene ends were 6 bases for V and 1 base for J; bases not matched to a gene: 5. In DNA, the CDR3 is TGCGCCAGCACCCAAGGGGGCGGCACAGATACGCAGTATTTT. Its translation is CASTQGGGTDTQYF. Variable domain in full (rest from reference TRBV5-1 and TRBJ2-3): KAGVTQTPRYLIKTRGQQVTLSCSPISGHRSVSWYQQTPGQGLQFLFEYFSETQRNKGNFPGRFSGRQFSNSRSEMNVSTLELGDSALYLCASTQGGGTDTQYFGPGTRLTVL.

The V gene is TRBV10-2, the J gene TRBJ2-7; the D gene is possibly TRBD2 (6 bases). Per germline, CDR1 WSHSY and CDR2 SAAADI. The CDR3 sequence is 13 residues long. The V end lost 4 bases, the J end lost 3 bases, and 10 bases lay between the germline ends. The CDR3 region is CASSGPGVYEQYF. Here the CDR3 DNA reads TGCGCCAGCAGTGGCCCGGGGGTCTACGAGCAGTACTTC.

The CDR3 loop is CASSFTGGNSPLHF. CDR3 sequence (DNA): TGTGCCAGCAGCTTTACAGGGGGGAATTCACCCCTCCACTTT. The chain joins TRBV7-9 to TRBJ1-6; 8 bases are shared with TRBD1. This CDR3 has 14 amino acids. Looked up from germline, CDR1 is SEHNR and CDR2 is FQNEAQ (reference sequence). V gave up 3 bases and J gave up 7 bases; unmatched junction bases: 2.

J is TRBJ2-7 and V is TRBV28; D gene unclear. V was trimmed by 6 bases and J by 0 bases, leaving 12 bases between them. This CDR3 is 14 amino acids long. Germline loops: CDR1 MDHEN, CDR2 SYDVKM. CDR3 loop: CASSRTQSSYEQYF. The CDR3 nucleotides read TGTGCCAGCAGCCGTACCCAGTCCTCCTACGAGCAGTACTTC.

The chain recombines TRBV25-1 with TRBJ1-1, with D possibly matching TRBD1 (5 bases). Trimming removed 2 bases at V and 0 bases at J, with 10 bases between. The germline V gene encodes CDR1 MGHDK and CDR2 SYGVNS. The CDR3 has 15 amino acids. This CDR3 reads CASSEVSGMNTEAFF. The CDR3 DNA is TGTGCCAGCAGTGAAGTGTCAGGGATGAACACTGAAGCTTTCTTT.

This clone came up a few times. The gene calls are TRBV19 and TRBJ1-2, with D perhaps TRBD1 (5 bases). CDR1 is LNHDA and CDR2 is SQIVND in the germline V gene (reference sequence). Trimming pared 4 bases from V and 5 bases from J, leaving 11 bases between. The CDR3 consists of 13 residues. CDR3 nucleotides: TGTGCCAGTAGTAACCGGGAGGGGTATGGCTACACCTTC. This sequence encodes CASSNREGYGYTF. The variable domain in full, with the rest retrieved from reference TRBV19 and TRBJ1-2, is DGGITQSPKYLFRKEGQNVTLSCEQNLNHDAMYWYRQDPGQGLRLIYYSQIVNDFQKGDIAEGYSVSREKKESFPLTVTSAQKNPTAFYLCASSNREGYGYTFGSGTRLTVV.

The CDR3 sequence is CASSPGQGAPAPGYTF. DNA of the CDR3: TGCGCCAGCAGCCCGGGACAGGGGGCCCCCGCGCCCGGCTACACCTTC. The genes are TRBV5-1 and TRBJ1-2, with 12 bases lining up with TRBD1. The CDR3 runs 16 residues. Germline V lookup: CDR1 SGHRS, CDR2 YFSETQ. Losses at the gene ends were 4 bases for V and 8 bases for J; bases not matched to a gene: 12. Combining the CDR3 with reference TRBV5-1 and TRBJ1-2 gives the whole variable domain KAGVTQTPRYLIKTRGQQVTLSCSPISGHRSVSWYQQTPGQGLQFLFEYFSETQRNKGNFPGRFSGRQFSNSRSEMNVSTLELGDSALYLCASSPGQGAPAPGYTFGSGTRLTVV.

This clone was detected ten times or more. The CDR3: CASSQNRGHNEQYF. The CDR3 region has the DNA TGTGCCAGCAGCCAGAACAGGGGGCACAACGAGCAGTACTTC. The rearrangement joins TRBV4-2 to TRBJ2-7; 9 positions agree with TRBD1. CDR3 length equals 14 residues. Germline lookup yields CDR1 LGHNA and CDR2 YNFKEQ. The V and J ends lost 3 bases and 5 bases, in that order; junction bases with no gene match: 5.

The rearrangement uses TRBV5-1 and TRBJ2-5, with D tentatively TRBD2 (6 bases). V lost 0 bases and J 4 bases, leaving 16 bases between the germline ends. CDR1 is SGHRS, CDR2 YFSETQ, per germline. The CDR3 is 16 residues long. CDR3 sequence reads: CASSLAGDSRGETQYF. CDR3 nucleotides: TGCGCCAGCAGCTTGGCCGGGGACTCAAGGGGAGAGACCCAGTACTTC.

V is TRBV6-6 and J is TRBJ1-5; maybe TRBD1 (5 bases). Trimming took off 7 bases at V and 3 bases at J, with 13 bases between the two ends. The CDR3 has 14 amino acids. Germline V gives CDR1 MNHNY, CDR2 SVGAGI (reference sequence). The CDR3 DNA reads TGTGCCAGCACGGGGCGGATTGCCAATCAGCCCCAGCATTTT. Amino acids: CASTGRIANQPQHF.

The CDR3 DNA reads as TGCGCCAGCAGTGAGTCTGCCGCCGGTAATGAAAAACTGTTTTTT. The encoded protein is CASSESAAGNEKLFF. The rearrangement uses TRBV10-2 and TRBJ1-4; D ambiguous. CDR3 length equals 15 residues. Germline V gives CDR1 WSHSY, CDR2 SAAADI. Trimming stripped 0 bases from V and 4 bases from J, with 9 bases between.